The rows below give T cell receptor beta chains drawn from one sample of a study of blood T cells in healthy people across ages. TCRdb used MiXCR to reprocess the 5' RACE reads, holding one entry per CDR3 protein. The data show fewer than 2,000,000 distinct CDR3 sequences, 35% to 50% seen once. The source material was blood. The origin of the receptors is a human donor in good health. Both conserved end residues are part of each CDR3.

j_call v_call cdr3_length cdr3_aa
TRBJ2-1 TRBV5-5 16 CASSLAAGSSYNEQFF
TRBJ2-5 TRBV27 14 CASSPWTGGREQYF
TRBJ2-7 TRBV27 17 CASSLMGQGESSYEQYF
TRBJ1-1 TRBV7-2 14 CASGRSRGSTEAFF
TRBJ1-4 TRBV20-1 16 CSAQTTRGGFNEKLFF
TRBJ2-3 TRBV5-1 17 CASSLESGGLVTDTQYF
TRBJ2-7 TRBV6-5 15 CASSLDSPWVNEQYF
TRBJ1-1 TRBV5-1 12 CASKGGKDEAFF
TRBJ2-3 TRBV9 14 CASSVSGGKGTQYF
TRBJ2-7 TRBV27 16 CASSLGTAVVIYEQYF